One TCR beta chain is described in this entry. The sample belongs to a study of blood T cell repertoires in COVID-19. Study background: Samples representing acute and convalescent COVID-19 were sourced from the United States, Italy and Spain. The analysed material was cDNA or gDNA that came from T cells, B-cell-depleted T cells, or PBMCs.

Profiling relied on immunoSEQ multiplex PCR, and the TCRdb table lists in-frame clones only, not all of them. The sample comprises about 350,000 clones, roughly 90% of which are singletons, and just under 4% rests with the top ten. Germline-derived CDR1 and CDR2 are MDHEN and SYDVKM. V gave up 3 bases and J gave up 3 bases; unmatched junction bases: 7. The CDR3 extends over 15 amino acids. The gene calls are TRBV28 and TRBJ1-1, with 7 bases identical to TRBD1. The clonotype was recovered from a woman aged 55-70 years with COVID-19, enrolled during active disease. The sequenced material came from peripheral blood. Written as DNA, the CDR3 is TGTGCCAGCAGTTTGACCAGGGGGTCGGACACTGAAGCTTTCTTT. The encoded protein is CASSLTRGSDTEAFF.